Each of the 5 T cell receptor beta chains below was sequenced from the same sample in a study of T cell responses to AZD1222 COVID-19 vaccine. Clones were sequenced by immunoSEQ multiplex PCR, and TCRdb holds only the in-frame ones, with some missing. Of about 140,000 clones in the sample, almost 95% were seen once. This specimen consisted of peripheral blood, obtained on day 0 of AZD1222 vaccination. The receptors shown here come from an adult in good health.

The V gene is TRBV11-2, the J gene TRBJ2-7, with D possibly matching TRBD2 (6 bases). V was trimmed by 0 bases and J by 7 bases, leaving 10 bases between them. This CDR3 comprises 13 residues. Germline V gives CDR1 SGHAT, CDR2 FQNNGV. For the CDR3, the DNA is TGTGCCAGCAGCTTAGATCTGGGGGGTGAGCAGTACTTC. It specifies CASSLDLGGEQYF.

This clone was observed a single time. The rearrangement joins TRBV27 to TRBJ1-1; D possibly corresponds to TRBD1 (5 bases). The V end was cut by 0 bases, the J end by 4 bases, with 18 bases between. The CDR3 totals 17 residues. Germline values: CDR1 MNHEY, CDR2 SMNVEV (reference sequence). As DNA, the CDR3 is TGTGCCAGCAGTTTATCTCTATCCGGGGGAGGAGGCACTGAAGCTTTCTTT. Amino acids: CASSLSLSGGGGTEAFF.

The chain joins TRBV4-1 to TRBJ1-4; D is unresolved. The CDR3 is 16 amino acids. Deletions cut 5 bases from V and 7 bases from J, with 20 bases between. Germline lookup yields CDR1 MGHRA and CDR2 YSYEKL. The CDR3, as DNA: TGCGCCAGCAGCTATATACATTCGGGCTTTATTGAAAAACTGTTTTTT. Its translation is CASSYIHSGFIEKLFF.

The chain recombines TRBV19 with TRBJ1-5; D possibly corresponds to TRBD1 (6 bases). Germline V gene data show CDR1 as LNHDA and CDR2 as SQIVND (reference sequence). The CDR3 is 16 residues long. With 4 bases removed from V and 1 base from J, the gap between germline ends came to 14 bases. The chain's CDR3 is CASSTTLGGSNQPQHF. In nucleotides, the CDR3 is TGTGCCAGTAGTACTACCCTAGGGGGAAGCAATCAGCCCCAGCATTTT.

The chain uses TRBV5-5 and TRBJ2-3; 7 bases map to TRBD1. The CDR3 is made up of 16 amino acids. Trimming at V came to 0 bases and at J to 2 bases, leaving 6 bases not matched to a gene. Germline values: CDR1 SGHKS, CDR2 YYEKEE (reference sequence). The CDR3 loop reads CASSLADRVVTDTQYF. The CDR3 nucleotides are TGTGCCAGCAGCTTGGCCGACAGGGTTGTCACAGATACGCAGTATTTT.